These 17 T cell receptor beta chains share one sample of origin, sequenced in a study of human T cells and chemical hapten exposure. Stated time point: patch test 1, 2 weeks after DPC sensitization. Specified treatment: therapeutic diphenylcyclopropenone sensitization with weekly scalp DPC. From the RACE reads, TCRdb called clonotypes with MiXCR, one entry per CDR3 protein. The table lists 340,000 or so distinct CDR3 sequences, roughly 6.9% of them singletons. This material consisted of whole blood, taken in connection with sensitization to the hapten diphenylcyclopropenone (DPC). The receptors were sampled from a woman under 30 with alopecia areata. Some clones in this sample may be carry-over from other donors' samples.

The chain couples TRBV6-2 or TRBV6-3 to TRBJ2-3; perhaps TRBD2 as D (6 bases). CDR1 and CDR2 (germline): MNHEY, SVGEGT. The ends were cut back, 3 bases at V and 1 base at J, with 14 bases in the middle. The CDR3 contains 16 residues. In nucleotides, the CDR3 is TGTGCCAGCAGTTATCCCTCGGGGGAGCGCACAGATACGCAGTATTTT. Protein product: CASSYPSGERTDTQYF.

This clonotype has at least ten counts. The J gene is TRBJ2-7, the V gene TRBV10-3, with D unresolved. V gave up 5 bases and J gave up 0 bases, with 11 bases separating them. CDR1 and CDR2 from the germline V gene are ENHRY and SYGVKD. The CDR3 runs to 14 residues. For the CDR3, the DNA is TGTGCCATCAGTCCTGACGCTAGCTCCTACGAGCAGTACTTC. Its translation is CAISPDASSYEQYF.

This clonotype was seen a handful of times. The rearrangement joins TRBV7-9 to TRBJ2-5; D is undetermined. The CDR3 is made up of 14 amino acids. Per the germline V gene, CDR1 is SEHNR and CDR2 is FQNEAQ (reference sequence). Trimming pared 0 bases from V and 4 bases from J, leaving 9 bases between. The DNA for the CDR3 is TGTGCCAGCAGCTTAGCGAACCGCCCAGAGACCCAGTACTTC. It specifies CASSLANRPETQYF.

This sequence joins TRBV4-2 and TRBJ2-2; D is ambiguous. CDR1 is LGHNA, CDR2 YNFKEQ, per germline. V lost 4 bases and J 7 bases, leaving 31 bases between the germline ends. The CDR3 runs to 20 residues. The CDR3 coding sequence is TGTGCCAGCAGCCCTATCATAGGGTCAGTAGGGCTGCCGCGAGGCGGGGAGCTGTTTTTT. This gives the protein CASSPIIGSVGLPRGGELFF.

This clonotype turned up a few times. The chain employs TRBV10-3 and TRBJ2-7; D assignment may be TRBD1 or TRBD2 (5 bases each). V dropped 0 bases and J dropped 0 bases, with 15 bases sitting between them. Germline loops: CDR1 ENHRY, CDR2 SYGVKD. There are 17 residues in the CDR3. In DNA form, the CDR3 reads TGTGCCATCAGTGAGTCGATATTAAGGGACCCCTCCTACGAGCAGTACTTC. Translated, it gives CAISESILRDPSYEQYF.

This clonotype was observed at least ten times. This rearrangement joins TRBV7-3 to TRBJ2-3; no definite D call. With 2 bases removed from V and 0 bases from J, the gap between germline ends came to 6 bases. Germline-derived CDR1 and CDR2 are SGHTA and FQGTGA. The CDR3 covers 14 residues. CDR3 sequence: CASSLEYSTDTQYF. The CDR3 DNA follows: TGTGCCAGCAGCTTAGAATATAGCACAGATACGCAGTATTTT.

There are a few counts of this clonotype. The V call is TRBV3-1, the J call TRBJ1-1, with TRBD1 as a possible D gene (6 bases). V lost 4 bases and J lost 3, with 15 bases in between. The CDR3 totals 15 residues. Per the germline V gene, CDR1 is LGHDT and CDR2 is YNNKEL (reference sequence). Here the CDR3 DNA reads TGTGCCAGCAGCCTCGCTAAGGACAGTCACACTGAAGCTTTCTTT. It is translated as CASSLAKDSHTEAFF.

The chain carries TRBV7-3 and TRBJ1-1; D remains unclear. Germline values: CDR1 SGHTA, CDR2 FQGTGA. V was cut by 1 base and J by 8 bases, with 11 bases left in between. CDR3 length equals 13 residues. The CDR3 loop reads CASSLSSVGEAFF. The DNA for the CDR3 is TGTGCCAGCAGCTTAAGCTCAGTGGGAGAAGCTTTCTTT.

The chain is built from TRBV6-2 or TRBV6-3 and TRBJ1-2; 7 bases line up with TRBD1. Unmatched junction bases numbered 9, after V lost 6 bases and J lost 8 bases. The length of the CDR3 is 13 residues. Per the germline V gene, CDR1 is MNHEY and CDR2 is SVGEGT. This CDR3 reads CASRMTGLGGYTF. Written as DNA, the CDR3 is TGTGCCAGCAGGATGACAGGGTTGGGAGGCTACACCTTC.

Comment on this clonotype: A read error may account for a junction end that differs from germline. V usage is TRBV7-7 and J usage is TRBJ2-7; D is possibly TRBD2 (6 bases). CDR1 SSHAT and CDR2 FNYEAQ come from the germline V gene (reference sequence). CDR3 length: 14 amino acids. CDR3 residues: CASSPMGLTSEQYF. CDR3 DNA: TGTGCTAGCAGCCCAATGGGACTTACGAGCGAGCAGTACTTC.

In this sample, this clonotype turned up a few times. The chain recombines TRBV3-1 with TRBJ1-1; 7 nucleotides match TRBD1. The CDR3 extends over 13 amino acids. Germline V gene sequence: CDR1 LGHDT, CDR2 YNNKEL (reference sequence). V was pared by 3 bases and J by 7 bases, with 5 bases of the junction left unmatched. The CDR3 loop is CASSQRGQGEAFF. The CDR3 nucleotides are TGTGCCAGCAGCCAGAGGGGGCAGGGTGAAGCTTTCTTT.

This clonotype has a count of ten or more. The V call is TRBV20-1, the J call TRBJ2-3; the D gene is possibly TRBD2 (6 bases). The CDR3 is made up of 11 amino acids. The ends were cut back, 6 bases at V and 6 bases at J, with 10 bases in the middle. In germline, CDR1 is DFQATT, CDR2 SNEGSKA (reference sequence). The CDR3 is CSAAGRDTQYF. As DNA, the CDR3 is TGCAGTGCCGCGGGACGTGATACGCAGTATTTT.

The table lists this clonotype with many counts. V gene TRBV5-1 combines with J gene TRBJ2-7; 12 nucleotides match TRBD1. With 3 bases clipped from V and 6 bases from J, the junction kept 4 bases outside the gene matches. The CDR3 runs 14 residues. CDR1 and CDR2 (germline): SGHRS, YFSETQ. The CDR3, as DNA: TGCGCCAGCAGCTCCGGGACAGGGGGCGCCGAGCAGTACTTC. Encoded protein: CASSSGTGGAEQYF.

The chain employs TRBV7-2 and TRBJ2-5, with 7 bases lining up with TRBD2. CDR3 length: 13 residues. The germline V gene has CDR1 SGHTA and CDR2 FQGNSA. V was clipped by 5 bases and J by 4 bases; unmatched bases: 4. The CDR3 DNA is TGTGCCAGCAGCCCCCAGCGGGGAGAGACCCAGTACTTC. Its translation: CASSPQRGETQYF.

This clonotype was picked up many times. J is TRBJ2-5 and V is TRBV7-8; 7 positions agree with TRBD1. CDR3 length: 16 residues. Per germline, CDR1 SGHVS and CDR2 FQNEAQ. The junction had 14 bases not matched to a gene; V was cut back by 5 bases and J by 5 bases. The CDR3, as DNA: TGTGCCAGCAGCGTGACTGGGACAGCGCGTGTGGAGACCCAGTACTTC. It encodes CASSVTGTARVETQYF.

This clonotype appeared many times. The CDR3 loop reads CATRGSADTQYF. CDR3 bases: TGTGCCACCCGGGGTAGCGCGGATACGCAGTATTTT. V is TRBV2 and J is TRBJ2-3, with a possible D match to TRBD2 (5 bases). This CDR3 is built from 12 residues. Looked up from germline, CDR1 is SNHLY and CDR2 is FYNNEI. V lost 10 bases, J lost 6 bases, and 14 bases lay in between.

This clonotype was found a few times. The CDR3 spells CASSQGGEGYGYTF. The CDR3 DNA is TGCGCCAGCAGCCAAGGGGGGGAGGGCTATGGCTACACCTTC. This chain connects TRBV4-1 to TRBJ1-2; maybe TRBD1 (5 bases). The V and J ends lost 1 base and 4 bases respectively, with 10 bases between them. The CDR3 has 14 amino acids. In germline, CDR1 is MGHRA, CDR2 YSYEKL.